A selection of T cell receptor beta chains follows, all from one sample in a study of blood T cell repertoires in COVID-19. Sequencing was performed with immunoSEQ multiplex PCR; in TCRdb, only in-frame clones are kept and a portion is missing. The data contain about 190,000 clones, around 85% of them singletons. Source material: peripheral blood. Source of these receptors: a woman aged 45-60 years with acute or convalescent COVID-19. CDR3s include the opening cysteine and the closing phenylalanine or tryptophan. D genes are given only for firm matches. Expanded clones are given a class, and other clones once, few, many or no size at all.

D: TRBD2; size: NA; V: TRBV3-1/TRBV3-2; J: TRBJ2-7; DNA: TGTGCCAGCAGTTTGGGACTAGCGGGGTCCTACGAGCAGTACTTC; CDR3: CASSLGLAGSYEQYF
D: NA; size: few; V: TRBV5-4; J: TRBJ1-1; DNA: TGTGCCAGCAGCCGGGGGTCCCTAAACACTGAAGCTTTCTTT; CDR3: CASSRGSLNTEAFF
D: NA; size: NA; V: TRBV4-3; J: TRBJ1-2; DNA: TGCGCCAGCAGCCAAGAATTTTCGGGGGGCAGTGGCTACACCTTC; CDR3: CASSQEFSGGSGYTF
D: NA; size: few; V: TRBV19; J: TRBJ1-2; DNA: TGTGCCAGTAGTATACAGGGGCGCGGCTACACCTTC; CDR3: CASSIQGRGYTF
D: NA; size: few; V: TRBV6-5; J: TRBJ2-3; DNA: TGTGCCAGCAGTTACTCGACAGGCCTCACAGATACGCAGTATTTT; CDR3: CASSYSTGLTDTQYF
D: NA; size: NA; V: TRBV3-1/TRBV3-2; J: TRBJ1-1; DNA: TGTGCCAGCAGCCAATATGGCGGGGAGGACACTGAAGCTTTCTTT; CDR3: CASSQYGGEDTEAFF
D: NA; size: few; V: TRBV7-2; J: TRBJ2-1; DNA: TGTGCCAGCAGCTTAGCTCTAGCAGGCGGTGAGCAGTTCTTC; CDR3: CASSLALAGGEQFF
D: TRBD2; size: NA; V: TRBV11-3; J: TRBJ2-1; DNA: TGTGCCAGCAGCTTAGTAAGGACTAGCAATGAGCAGTTCTTC; CDR3: CASSLVRTSNEQFF
D: TRBD2; size: NA; V: TRBV20-1; J: TRBJ2-1; DNA: TGCAGTGCTAGTTACGGGAGGGCCCACAATGAGCAGTTCTTC; CDR3: CSASYGRAHNEQFF
D: NA; size: NA; V: TRBV19; J: TRBJ1-4; DNA: TGTGCCAGCGCCCAAGGTGCAGGCCCGTATGAAAAACTGTTTTTT; CDR3: CASAQGAGPYEKLFF
D: NA; size: NA; V: TRBV27; J: TRBJ1-2; DNA: TGTGCCAGCAGTTTAAAGGGCAGGTCTGAGGGCTATGGCTACACCTTC; CDR3: CASSLKGRSEGYGYTF
D: TRBD2; size: NA; V: TRBV30; J: TRBJ2-3; DNA: TGTGCCTGGAGCGGGAGGGGCGGGACAGATACGCAGTATTTT; CDR3: CAWSGRGGTDTQYF
D: NA; size: NA; V: TRBV14; J: TRBJ1-2; DNA: TGTGCCAGCAGCCAAGAGATAAGGTCGACAGAAAGACTTGGCTACACCTTC; CDR3: CASSQEIRSTERLGYTF